This T cell receptor (beta chain) was recovered during a study of blood T cell repertoires in COVID-19. Study in general: Acute and convalescent COVID-19 specimens originated in the United States, Italy and Spain.

The protocol was immunoSEQ multiplex PCR, while the TCRdb copy is restricted to in-frame clones and leaves out a portion. The data show about 400,000 clones, approximately 90% seen once. The CDR3 has 12 amino acids. From germline, CDR1 is SGHDN and CDR2 FVKESK. The V and J ends lost 6 bases and 8 bases respectively, with 10 bases between them. The chain combines TRBV14 with TRBJ2-2; possibly TRBD2 for D (6 bases). Sequenced material: peripheral blood. This receptor was identified in a woman aged 25 to 39 with active or convalescent COVID-19. As DNA, the CDR3 is TGTGCCAGCAGGAGAAGCGGGGGGGAGCTGTTTTTT. This sequence encodes CASRRSGGELFF.